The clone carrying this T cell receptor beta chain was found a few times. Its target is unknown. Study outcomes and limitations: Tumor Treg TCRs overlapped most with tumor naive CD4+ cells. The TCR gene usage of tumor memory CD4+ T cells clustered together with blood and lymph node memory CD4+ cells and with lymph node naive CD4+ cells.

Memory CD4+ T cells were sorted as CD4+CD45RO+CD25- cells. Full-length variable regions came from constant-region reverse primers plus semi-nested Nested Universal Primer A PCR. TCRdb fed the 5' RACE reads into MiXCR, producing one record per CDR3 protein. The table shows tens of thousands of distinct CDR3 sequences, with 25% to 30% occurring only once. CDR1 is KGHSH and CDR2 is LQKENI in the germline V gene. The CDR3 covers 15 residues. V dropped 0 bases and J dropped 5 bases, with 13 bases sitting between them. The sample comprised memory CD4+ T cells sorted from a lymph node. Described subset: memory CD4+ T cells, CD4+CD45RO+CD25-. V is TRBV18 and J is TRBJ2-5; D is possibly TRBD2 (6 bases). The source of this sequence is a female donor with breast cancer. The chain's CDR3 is CASSPPSEGGETQYF. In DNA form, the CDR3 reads TGTGCCAGCTCACCACCGTCGGAGGGAGGTGAGACCCAGTACTTC.